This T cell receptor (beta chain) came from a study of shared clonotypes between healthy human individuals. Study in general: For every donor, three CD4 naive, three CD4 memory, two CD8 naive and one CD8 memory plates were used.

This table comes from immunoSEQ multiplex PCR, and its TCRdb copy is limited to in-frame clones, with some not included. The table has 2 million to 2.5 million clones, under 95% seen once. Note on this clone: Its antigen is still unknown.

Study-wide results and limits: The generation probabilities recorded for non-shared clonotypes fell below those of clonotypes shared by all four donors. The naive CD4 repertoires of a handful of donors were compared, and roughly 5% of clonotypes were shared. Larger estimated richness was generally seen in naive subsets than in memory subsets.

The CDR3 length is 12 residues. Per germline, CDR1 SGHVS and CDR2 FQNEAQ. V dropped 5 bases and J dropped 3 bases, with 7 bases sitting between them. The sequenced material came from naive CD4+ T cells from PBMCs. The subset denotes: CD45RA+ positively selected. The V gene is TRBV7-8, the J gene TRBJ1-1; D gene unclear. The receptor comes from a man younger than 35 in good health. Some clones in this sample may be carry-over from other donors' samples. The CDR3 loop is CASSASYTEAFF. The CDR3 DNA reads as TGTGCCAGCAGCGCTTCATACACTGAAGCTTTCTTT.